The rows below give T cell receptor beta chains drawn from one sample of a study of cytomegalovirus exposure and HLA in healthy donors. Here immunoSEQ multiplex PCR was the method, and the copy in TCRdb shows in-frame clones only, minus some. The sample yields about 180,000 clones, 75% to 90% seen once. The sequenced sample consisted of PBMCs. The receptors shown here come from a man between 18 and 29 years old in good health and CMV-seropositive. The CDR3 runs from the conserved cysteine through the conserved F or W. The order of the fields is D gene, V gene, clone size, J gene, CDR3 DNA, CDR3 protein. D genes are given only for firm matches. For some rows the clone size is stated as once, few or many, or as a class when expanded; others skip it.

D: TRBD1; V: TRBV28; size: -; J: TRBJ2-5; DNA: TGTGCCAGCAGTTCCCCGGGACAGGCGGGAGAGACCCAGTACTTC; CDR3: CASSSPGQAGETQYF
D: -; V: TRBV6-5; size: -; J: TRBJ1-5; DNA: TGTGCCAGCAGTTTCGGACAGACCCAGCCCCAGCATTTT; CDR3: CASSFGQTQPQHF
D: TRBD2; V: TRBV7-8; size: -; J: TRBJ2-1; DNA: TGTGCCAGCAGCTTGGGACTAGCGGACAACAATGAGCAGTTCTTC; CDR3: CASSLGLADNNEQFF
D: TRBD1; V: TRBV29-1; size: few; J: TRBJ2-2; DNA: TGCAGCACGAGAAAACAGGGGGCCGGGGAGCTGTTTTTT; CDR3: CSTRKQGAGELFF
D: TRBD2; V: TRBV27; size: -; J: TRBJ2-6; DNA: TGTGCCAGCGGGCCCTATTGGCGGGGGGGCTCGGGGGCCAACGTCCTGACTTTC; CDR3: CASGPYWRGGSGANVLTF
D: -; V: TRBV6-5; size: -; J: TRBJ2-3; DNA: TGTGCCAGCAGTACGACGGGAGCTAGCACAGATACGCAGTATTTT; CDR3: CASSTTGASTDTQYF
D: -; V: TRBV7-9; size: -; J: TRBJ2-1; DNA: TGTGCCAGCAGCTTAGCAGGGACTCCCTACAATGAGCAGTTCTTC; CDR3: CASSLAGTPYNEQFF
D: TRBD1; V: TRBV5-7; size: -; J: TRBJ1-5; DNA: TGTGCCAGCAGCCCGGGGACAGGGGGTGATCAGCCCCAGCATTTT; CDR3: CASSPGTGGDQPQHF
D: TRBD2; V: TRBV7-8; size: -; J: TRBJ2-5; DNA: TGTGCCAGCAGCTCCGGACTAGCGGGAGGGCCCCAAGAGACCCAGTACTTC; CDR3: CASSSGLAGGPQETQYF
D: -; V: TRBV2; size: few; J: TRBJ1-2; DNA: TGTGCCAGCAGTGAAGGGGCCGGGAGGGGCTATGGCTACACCTTC; CDR3: CASSEGAGRGYGYTF